A single sample is the source of the 27 T cell receptor beta chains below, sequenced in a study of T-cell reconstitution after alpha-beta-depleted transplantation in children. Molecular barcoding with unique molecular identifiers was used for the TCRbeta library. Each CDR3 protein is one row after TCRdb ran MiXCR on the PCR reads. The profile covers hundreds of thousands of distinct CDR3 sequences, with over 9.5% appearing a single time and less than 8% taken by the ten largest. Sequenced here: PBMCs, sampled before TCRalphabeta/CD19-depleted stem cell transplant. These receptors all come from a boy under two years old with acute myeloid leukemia, due to receive a stem cell transplant.

This clonotype has a count of ten or more. The rearrangement joins TRBV12-3 or TRBV12-4 to TRBJ1-6; D is unresolved. V gave up 3 bases and J gave up 5 bases, with 17 bases separating them. The CDR3 spans 17 residues. The CDR3 spells CASSFQPQTPDNSPLHF. In nucleotides, the CDR3 is TGTGCCAGCAGTTTTCAGCCCCAGACACCGGATAATTCACCCCTCCACTTT.

The sample holds many counts of this clonotype. The chain couples TRBV20-1 to TRBJ2-1, with TRBD2 identical over 10 bases. There are 16 residues in the CDR3. Losses at the gene ends were 2 bases for V and 0 bases for J; bases not matched to a gene: 4. Germline loops: CDR1 DFQATT, CDR2 SNEGSKA (reference sequence). The CDR3 sequence: CSARPSGGFSYNEQFF. DNA of the CDR3: TGCAGTGCTAGACCTAGCGGGGGCTTCTCCTACAATGAGCAGTTCTTC.

A few counts support this clonotype. The V gene is TRBV6-5, the J gene TRBJ2-2; 10 bases agree with TRBD1. V was pared by 2 bases and J by 6 bases, with 9 bases of the junction left unmatched. The CDR3 is 17 residues long. Per the germline V gene, CDR1 is MNHEY and CDR2 is SVGAGI. The CDR3 is CASSYGDGTGVSGELFF. Written as DNA, the CDR3 is TGTGCCAGCAGTTACGGGGACGGGACAGGGGTGTCCGGGGAGCTGTTTTTT.

This clonotype was observed at least ten times. The rearrangement uses TRBV20-1 and TRBJ2-5; D is unclear. Germline loops: CDR1 DFQATT, CDR2 SNEGSKA (reference sequence). The CDR3 has 11 amino acids. Trimming took 0 bases from V and 7 from J, leaving 6 bases between them. The CDR3 nucleotides read TGCAGTGCTAGAGATCGAGGGACCCAGTACTTC. Amino acid sequence: CSARDRGTQYF.

This clonotype was observed many times. The chain is built from TRBV28 and TRBJ2-7; D perhaps matches TRBD1 (5 bases). The CDR3 runs to 16 residues. CDR1 MDHEN and CDR2 SYDVKM come from the germline V gene. The V and J ends lost 2 bases and 2 bases respectively, with 16 bases between them. CDR3 region: CASSLVGSDRTYEQYF. The DNA for the CDR3 is TGTGCCAGCAGTTTAGTCGGCTCCGACAGAACCTACGAGCAGTACTTC.

The V and J genes are TRBV7-6 and TRBJ1-2; D unresolved. Germline CDR1 is SGHVS and CDR2 is FNYEAQ. The CDR3 is made up of 14 amino acids. Trimming stripped 1 base from V and 8 bases from J, with 14 bases between. DNA for the CDR3: TGTGCCAGCAGCTTAGGAACGGCGCAGGAAGGCTACACCTTC. Protein sequence: CASSLGTAQEGYTF.

This clonotype occurred many times. The chain uses TRBV18 and TRBJ2-3, with 9 positions matching TRBD2. The CDR3 consists of 16 residues. Germline V CDR1 and CDR2: KGHSH, LQKENI. The trim removed 1 base at V and 3 bases at J, leaving 5 bases unmatched. The DNA for the CDR3 is TGTGCCAGCTCACCACTGCGGGAGGGCCTGACAGATACGCAGTATTTT. It specifies CASSPLREGLTDTQYF.

This clonotype was recorded many times. The genes are TRBV5-1 and TRBJ2-3, with 10 nucleotides matching TRBD1. Germline values: CDR1 SGHRS, CDR2 YFSETQ. CDR3 size: 16 residues. With V trimmed by 0 bases and J by 4 bases, 5 bases remained unmatched. The CDR3 is CASSLEGQGGPDTQYF. The CDR3 DNA sequence: TGCGCCAGCAGCTTGGAAGGACAGGGGGGCCCAGATACGCAGTATTTT. Full variable domain (missing parts from reference TRBV5-1 and TRBJ2-3): KAGVTQTPRYLIKTRGQQVTLSCSPISGHRSVSWYQQTPGQGLQFLFEYFSETQRNKGNFPGRFSGRQFSNSRSEMNVSTLELGDSALYLCASSLEGQGGPDTQYFGPGTRLTVL.

This clonotype was observed at least ten times. The genes are TRBV15 and TRBJ1-2; 8 bases agree with TRBD1. The CDR3 has 15 residues. V lost 5 bases to trimming and J lost 1 base; unmatched junction nucleotides: 6. Looked up from germline, CDR1 is LNHNV and CDR2 is YYDKDF (reference sequence). As DNA, the CDR3 is TGTGCCACCAGCTTACCGGACAGGGTTAACTATGGCTACACCTTC. Protein: CATSLPDRVNYGYTF.

V gene TRBV12-3 or TRBV12-4 combines with J gene TRBJ1-2; 10 bases agree with TRBD1. Trimming removed 4 bases from V and 8 bases from J; junction bases left unmatched: 4. The CDR3 is 13 amino acids. The CDR3 reads CASSYGQGDGYTF. The CDR3 DNA reads as TGTGCCAGCAGTTATGGACAGGGGGACGGCTACACCTTC.

This chain links TRBV7-9 with TRBJ2-7; 8 bases are shared with TRBD1. Germline CDR1 reads SEHNR; CDR2 reads FQNEAQ (reference sequence). The length of the CDR3 is 14 residues. V trimming: 5 bases; J trimming: 6 bases; junction bases outside the gene matches: 9. The CDR3 region has the DNA TGTGCCAGCAGCCGGCCGGACAGGGAGCGCGAGCAGTACTTC. Amino acid sequence: CASSRPDREREQYF.

This clonotype was observed many times. This chain joins TRBV20-1 and TRBJ2-3; TRBD2 agrees at 16 bases. V was clipped by 7 bases and J by 4 bases; unmatched bases: 2. CDR1 is DFQATT, CDR2 SNEGSKA, per germline (reference sequence). CDR3 length: 14 amino acids. CDR3 loop: CSVGLAGGSDTQYF. The CDR3 nucleotides are TGCAGTGTGGGACTAGCGGGAGGGTCAGATACGCAGTATTTT.

This clonotype was counted ten times or more. The chain carries TRBV7-8 and TRBJ2-7; the D gene is possibly TRBD1 (6 bases). This CDR3 has 15 amino acids. Trimming took 4 bases from V and 0 from J, leaving 13 bases between them. The germline V gene encodes CDR1 SGHVS and CDR2 FQNEAQ. The CDR3 nucleotides are TGTGCCAGCAGCTCCTCCGGGACACTCTCCTACGAGCAGTACTTC. This translates into CASSSSGTLSYEQYF.

At least ten counts were recorded for this clonotype. The chain couples TRBV28 to TRBJ2-1; 7 nucleotides agree with TRBD2. Germline CDR1 and CDR2: MDHEN and SYDVKM. This CDR3 region has 14 residues. The trim removed 8 bases at V and 4 bases at J, leaving 8 bases unmatched. The CDR3 coding sequence is TGTGCCAGCGGCGGGAGTTTGATTTACAATGAGCAGTTCTTC. Its translation is CASGGSLIYNEQFF.

This clonotype was detected ten times or more. The chain couples TRBV5-1 to TRBJ2-1; possibly TRBD1 for D (6 bases). Trimming took 5 bases from V and 8 from J, leaving 20 bases between them. The CDR3 spans 15 residues. Germline CDR1 reads SGHRS; CDR2 reads YFSETQ. The CDR3 DNA reads TGCGCCAGCAGTCTAGGGGGAACTGGGTTGCATGAGCAGTTCTTC. Its protein product is CASSLGGTGLHEQFF.

The sample holds many counts of this clonotype. The chain has TRBV12-3 or TRBV12-4 and TRBJ2-1; TRBD2 matches at 7 bases. The junction had 3 bases not matched to a gene; V was cut back by 0 bases and J by 7 bases. This CDR3 spans 14 amino acids. As DNA, the CDR3 is TGTGCCAGCAGTTTAGCGGCGGGGGTAAATGAGCAGTTCTTC. It is translated as CASSLAAGVNEQFF.

This clonotype was seen at least ten times. This sequence joins TRBV10-3 and TRBJ2-7; no clear D gene. CDR1 is ENHRY, CDR2 SYGVKD, per germline. This CDR3 has 12 residues. Trimming stripped 3 bases from V and 6 bases from J, with 9 bases between. The CDR3 loop is CAISDGNGEQYF. The DNA for the CDR3 is TGTGCCATCAGTGACGGCAACGGCGAGCAGTACTTC.

This clonotype came up many times. This chain uses TRBV12-3 or TRBV12-4 with TRBJ2-7; D is unclear. The CDR3 is made up of 12 amino acids. V shed 0 bases and J shed 7 bases, with 7 bases lying between them. CDR3 DNA: TGTGCCAGCAGTTTAGCTTCTCTAGAGCAGTACTTC. It yields the protein CASSLASLEQYF.

This clonotype was seen ten or more times. This sequence joins TRBV10-3 and TRBJ2-3, with D perhaps TRBD2 (6 bases). Trimming took 7 bases from V and 2 from J, leaving 10 bases between them. The CDR3 loop spans 13 amino acids. The germline V gene encodes CDR1 ENHRY and CDR2 SYGVKD. CDR3 DNA: TGTGCCATCACTCGGGACTTCACAGATACGCAGTATTTT. As protein: CAITRDFTDTQYF.

This clonotype was picked up many times. This chain links TRBV29-1 with TRBJ1-5, with 12 nucleotides matching TRBD1. The CDR3 is 17 residues long. The germline V gene encodes CDR1 SQVTM and CDR2 ANQGSEA. V dropped 5 bases and J dropped 1; count of bases not matched to a gene: 9. CDR3 sequence reads: CSVSGTGGEESNQPQHF. CDR3 coding DNA: TGCAGCGTTTCCGGGACAGGGGGCGAGGAGAGCAATCAGCCCCAGCATTTT.

This clonotype was observed at least ten times. This rearrangement joins TRBV11-1 to TRBJ2-1; 7 positions agree with TRBD2. The junction had 9 bases not matched to a gene; V was cut back by 1 base and J by 0 bases. This CDR3 has 18 amino acids. The germline V gene encodes CDR1 SGHAT and CDR2 FQDESV (reference sequence). CDR3 loop: CASSLDAPLADSYNEQFF. Here the CDR3 DNA reads TGTGCCAGCAGCTTAGATGCCCCGCTAGCGGACTCCTACAATGAGCAGTTCTTC.

This clonotype was recorded many times. This sequence joins TRBV15 and TRBJ2-5; unclear D gene. The V end lost 1 base, the J end lost 1 base, and 7 bases lay between the germline ends. From germline, CDR1 is LNHNV and CDR2 YYDKDF (reference sequence). The CDR3 is 14 residues long. CDR3 coding DNA: TGTGCCACCAGCAGAGGGCCCATCCAAGAGACCCAGTACTTC. It yields the protein CATSRGPIQETQYF.

This clonotype came up a few times. The gene calls are TRBV7-3 and TRBJ2-3, with TRBD2 identical over 7 bases. CDR3 length equals 14 residues. Trimming took 4 bases from V and 4 from J; bases not matched to a gene: 5. Germline V CDR1 and CDR2: SGHTA, FQGTGA. The CDR3 spells CASSSGRGADTQYF. CDR3 DNA sequence: TGTGCCAGCAGCTCGGGTCGGGGGGCAGATACGCAGTATTTT.

This clonotype was recorded many times. The genes are TRBV2 and TRBJ2-1; no firm D call. The length of the CDR3 is 13 residues. The V end was cut by 6 bases, the J end by 10 bases, with 16 bases between. Germline V gives CDR1 SNHLY, CDR2 FYNNEI. The CDR3 here is CASRMTGPGEQFF. The CDR3 DNA is TGTGCCAGCAGGATGACTGGCCCTGGGGAGCAGTTCTTC.

The chain is built from TRBV10-3 and TRBJ2-1; D is possibly TRBD1 or TRBD2 (7 bases each). Trimming cost V 7 bases and J 6 bases, with 13 bases left between them. Germline CDR1 reads ENHRY; CDR2 reads SYGVKD. The CDR3 covers 13 residues. As DNA, the CDR3 is TGTGCCATCATGGGGAGGGGGCGCAATGAGCAGTTCTTC. Its protein is CAIMGRGRNEQFF.

This clonotype was picked up many times. This chain joins TRBV20-1 and TRBJ1-2; D possibly corresponds to TRBD1 (6 bases). There are 12 residues in the CDR3. Germline V gene sequence: CDR1 DFQATT, CDR2 SNEGSKA (reference sequence). Trimming left V 5 bases short and J 0 bases short, with 7 bases between. CDR3 DNA sequence: TGCAGTGCTGGACAGTCTAACTATGGCTACACCTTC. Amino acids: CSAGQSNYGYTF.

In this sample, this clonotype turned up many times. CDR3 sequence: CASSLWERGTGNIQYF. CDR3 sequence (DNA): TGTGCCAGCAGCTTATGGGAGCGGGGGACCGGGAACATTCAGTACTTC. V is TRBV7-2 and J is TRBJ2-4, with 8 bases fitting TRBD2. V lost 2 bases and J lost 7; bases outside the gene matches: 10. This CDR3 is 16 amino acids long. Germline lookup yields CDR1 SGHTA and CDR2 FQGNSA.